This T cell receptor (beta chain) emerged from a study of beta chain features in type 1 diabetes. V lost 5 bases to trimming and J lost 5 bases; unmatched junction nucleotides: 2. Germline-derived CDR1 and CDR2 are SGHRS and YFSETQ. The CDR3 extends over 13 amino acids. Sequencing targeted expressed TCRB transcripts, as all isolated RNA had been reverse transcribed. Assay: immunoSEQ multiplex PCR; the TCRdb copy retains only in-frame clones and omits some. The table lists hundreds of thousands of clones, 15% to 18% of them singletons. The receptor comes from a man aged 18 to 30 in good health. This chain joins TRBV5-1 and TRBJ2-4, with 9 bases identical to TRBD1. Material: naive CD4+ T cells from blood. The chain's CDR3 is CASRRTGENIQYF. The CDR3 DNA reads as TGCGCCAGCAGGCGGACAGGGGAAAACATTCAGTACTTC.